This is a list of T cell receptor beta chains from one sample in a study of shared clonotypes between healthy human individuals. TCRdb keeps only in-frame clones here, not all; method: immunoSEQ multiplex PCR. The repertoire holds more than 2 million clones, just under 95% seen once, with about 1.1% in the top ten. Sequenced material: naive CD8+ T cells sorted from blood. Every receptor here comes from a man aged 18 to 35 in good health. Both conserved end residues are part of each CDR3. The order of the fields is D gene, clone size, V gene, J gene, CDR3 DNA, CDR3 protein. A D gene is named only where the DNA matches it firmly. Clone sizes are given selectively: once, few, many, or a class where the clone is expanded.

D: -
size: -
V: TRBV28
J: TRBJ2-7
DNA: TGTGCCAGCAGCACCCTACGGGACTCTTCCTACGAGCAGTACTTC
CDR3: CASSTLRDSSYEQYF

D: -
size: -
V: TRBV10-3
J: TRBJ1-6
DNA: TGTGCCATCAGTGAGACGCAGGGAGGGAGCTCCTATAATTCACCCCTCCACTTT
CDR3: CAISETQGGSSYNSPLHF

D: -
size: -
V: TRBV7-6
J: TRBJ2-2
DNA: TGTGCCAGCAGCTTAGGGTGGGGGACCGGGGAGCTGTTTTTT
CDR3: CASSLGWGTGELFF

D: -
size: -
V: TRBV30
J: TRBJ2-7
DNA: TGTGCCTGGGGTGCTAGCACCGAGCAGTACTTC
CDR3: CAWGASTEQYF

D: -
size: -
V: TRBV29-1
J: TRBJ2-7
DNA: TGCAGCGTTGAACCCCGCTCTGGGACCTACGAGCAGTACTTC
CDR3: CSVEPRSGTYEQYF

D: TRBD1
size: -
V: TRBV4-3
J: TRBJ1-6
DNA: TGCGCCAGCAGCCGTCTCACAGGGGATTATAATTCACCCCTCCACTTT
CDR3: CASSRLTGDYNSPLHF

D: -
size: -
V: TRBV7-9
J: TRBJ1-4
DNA: TGTGCCAGCAGCAAGACTGCCCCGGACCGGGAGATGAGGGTGTTTTTT
CDR3: CASSKTAPDREMRVFF

D: -
size: -
V: TRBV30
J: TRBJ2-7
DNA: TGTGCCTGGAGTAGGGGGGCCCAAACCTACGAGCAGTACTTC
CDR3: CAWSRGAQTYEQYF

D: -
size: -
V: TRBV5-6
J: TRBJ2-4
DNA: TGTGCCAGCAGCTTGGAAAACATTCAGTACTTC
CDR3: CASSLENIQYF

D: -
size: -
V: TRBV29-1
J: TRBJ2-1
DNA: TGCAGCGTTGACGACAGGCTCAATGAGCAGTTCTTC
CDR3: CSVDDRLNEQFF

D: -
size: once
V: TRBV7-9
J: TRBJ1-4
DNA: TGTGCCAGCCAAGAGGATTCAGGGCGTAATGAAAAACTGTTTTTT
CDR3: CASQEDSGRNEKLFF

D: TRBD1
size: -
V: TRBV19
J: TRBJ1-1
DNA: TGTGCCAGTAGGGGGACAGTTAATTTGGGAAAAGCTTTCTTT
CDR3: CASRGTVNLGKAFF

D: TRBD1
size: -
V: TRBV4-1
J: TRBJ2-7
DNA: TGCGCCAGCAGCCTTTTATCCGGGACAGGGGCCTACGAGCAGTACTTC
CDR3: CASSLLSGTGAYEQYF

D: TRBD1
size: -
V: TRBV5-4
J: TRBJ2-6
DNA: TGTGCCAGCAGCCAGACAGGGTCTGGGGCCAACGTCCTGACTTTC
CDR3: CASSQTGSGANVLTF

D: TRBD1
size: -
V: TRBV9
J: TRBJ1-2
DNA: TGTGCCAGCAGCCCCTCGACAGGGGCCGTTGGCTATGGCTACACCTTC
CDR3: CASSPSTGAVGYGYTF

D: -
size: -
V: TRBV19
J: TRBJ2-7
DNA: TGTGCCAGTAGTCCTTCGACAGGTGATGCCTACGAGCAGTACTTC
CDR3: CASSPSTGDAYEQYF

D: TRBD1
size: -
V: TRBV13
J: TRBJ1-2
DNA: TGTGCCAGCAGCCCAGGACAGGGCGGCGGCTACACCTTC
CDR3: CASSPGQGGGYTF

D: -
size: -
V: TRBV4-1
J: TRBJ1-6
DNA: TGCGCCAGCAGCCAAGAAGGGGGGGGGTCCTCCTATAATTCACCCCTCCACTTT
CDR3: CASSQEGGGSSYNSPLHF

D: -
size: -
V: TRBV7-9
J: TRBJ2-5
DNA: TGTGCCAGCAGCTTAGCGCGTGGTGCAGGCCAAGAGACCCAGTACTTC
CDR3: CASSLARGAGQETQYF

D: -
size: -
V: TRBV7-9
J: TRBJ2-7
DNA: TGTGCCAGCAGCTTAGGAATACCCGGGGACTACGAGCAGTACTTC
CDR3: CASSLGIPGDYEQYF

D: TRBD1
size: -
V: TRBV19
J: TRBJ1-2
DNA: TGTGCCAGTACCTCGCCGGGACAGGGGAACTATGGCTACACCTTC
CDR3: CASTSPGQGNYGYTF

D: TRBD1
size: -
V: TRBV9
J: TRBJ1-6
DNA: TGTGCCAGCAGCGACTCCCTCCAGGGGGGTTCACCCCTCCACTTT
CDR3: CASSDSLQGGSPLHF

D: -
size: -
V: TRBV6-5
J: TRBJ2-5
DNA: TGTGCCACTTGGGGACATCTTCAAGAGACCCAGTACTTC
CDR3: CATWGHLQETQYF

D: -
size: -
V: TRBV27
J: TRBJ2-7
DNA: TGTGCCAGCAGTTCGGGACAATCCTACGAGCAGTACTTC
CDR3: CASSSGQSYEQYF

D: -
size: -
V: TRBV4-3
J: TRBJ1-1
DNA: TGCGCCAGCAGCCAATTTTTTCCGAACACTGAAGCTTTCTTT
CDR3: CASSQFFPNTEAFF

D: TRBD2
size: -
V: TRBV27
J: TRBJ2-2
DNA: TGTGCCAGCAGTTTCCTATTAGCGGGAGAAGGGACCGGGGAGCTGTTTTTT
CDR3: CASSFLLAGEGTGELFF

D: -
size: -
V: TRBV9
J: TRBJ2-1
DNA: TGTGCCAGCAGCGCCGCCTCGGGGGCCTATGAGCAGTTCTTC
CDR3: CASSAASGAYEQFF

D: TRBD1
size: -
V: TRBV9
J: TRBJ1-1
DNA: TGTGCCAGCAGCTCCGGGACAGCGATGAACACTGAAGCTTTCTTT
CDR3: CASSSGTAMNTEAFF

D: -
size: -
V: TRBV2
J: TRBJ2-5
DNA: TGTGCCAGCAGTGAAGAGATAACACTCCAAGAGACCCAGTACTTC
CDR3: CASSEEITLQETQYF

D: -
size: -
V: TRBV5-4
J: TRBJ2-3
DNA: TGTGCCAGCAGCTTGGAAGGTAGCCCTCCAGATACGCAGTATTTT
CDR3: CASSLEGSPPDTQYF

D: -
size: -
V: TRBV5-6
J: TRBJ2-3
DNA: TGTGCCAGCAGCTCAGAAGATCGTCCAGATACGCAGTATTTT
CDR3: CASSSEDRPDTQYF

D: -
size: -
V: TRBV6-1
J: TRBJ2-7
DNA: TGTGCCAGCAGTGATTATATAGGGGGCTCCTACGAGCAGTACTTC
CDR3: CASSDYIGGSYEQYF

D: -
size: -
V: TRBV25-1
J: TRBJ2-1
DNA: TGTGCCAGTTCCGGATTTGAGCAGTTCTTC
CDR3: CASSGFEQFF

D: -
size: -
V: TRBV6-5
J: TRBJ1-1
DNA: TGTGCCAGCAGGCCGTCCCAGGAAGGGTTCGCCGAAGCTTTCTTT
CDR3: CASRPSQEGFAEAFF

D: TRBD2
size: -
V: TRBV5-1
J: TRBJ2-1
DNA: TGCGCCAGCAGCTCATGGACTAGCGGGAACAACAATGAGCAGTTCTTC
CDR3: CASSSWTSGNNNEQFF

D: -
size: -
V: TRBV7-9
J: TRBJ2-2
DNA: TGTGCCAGCAGCTTAGATCGGACCGGGGAGCTGTTTTTT
CDR3: CASSLDRTGELFF

D: TRBD1
size: -
V: TRBV4-1
J: TRBJ2-3
DNA: TGCGCCAGCAGCCACTCTTGGACAGGGGGCACAGATACGCAGTATTTT
CDR3: CASSHSWTGGTDTQYF

D: -
size: -
V: TRBV19
J: TRBJ2-1
DNA: TGTGCCAGTAGTCCGGGACTCCTCAATGAGCAGTTCTTC
CDR3: CASSPGLLNEQFF

D: -
size: -
V: TRBV4-3
J: TRBJ1-5
DNA: TGCGCCAGCAGCCAAGTTTTGAACAGGGGCAATCAGCCCCAGCATTTT
CDR3: CASSQVLNRGNQPQHF

D: -
size: -
V: TRBV6-1
J: TRBJ1-2
DNA: TGTGCCAGCAGTGAGCTAGGGACATATGGCTACACCTTC
CDR3: CASSELGTYGYTF

D: TRBD1
size: -
V: TRBV5-5
J: TRBJ2-5
DNA: TGTGCCAGCAGCTTCGGACAGGGAATAAGGGAGACCCAGTACTTC
CDR3: CASSFGQGIRETQYF

D: -
size: -
V: TRBV10-1
J: TRBJ1-1
DNA: TGCGCCAGCAGTGGTGAGGGGATCATATTGAACACTGAAGCTTTCTTT
CDR3: CASSGEGIILNTEAFF

D: TRBD2
size: -
V: TRBV2
J: TRBJ2-3
DNA: TGTGCCAGCGATGGGACTAGCGGGGAGAGTCGGAACGCAGATACGCAGTATTTT
CDR3: CASDGTSGESRNADTQYF

D: TRBD2
size: -
V: TRBV29-1
J: TRBJ2-1
DNA: TGCAGCGTTGAAGACCCGGGACTAGCGGGAACCTACAATGAGCAGTTCTTC
CDR3: CSVEDPGLAGTYNEQFF

D: -
size: -
V: TRBV9
J: TRBJ2-7
DNA: TGTGCCAGTCCGTCTCTCTCGGGCAGGACCTACGAGCAGTACTTC
CDR3: CASPSLSGRTYEQYF

D: -
size: -
V: TRBV5-6
J: TRBJ2-1
DNA: TGTGCCAGCAGCTTGGCACTAGGCTCCTACAATGAGCAGTTCTTC
CDR3: CASSLALGSYNEQFF

D: TRBD1
size: -
V: TRBV9
J: TRBJ1-2
DNA: TGTGCCAGCAGCGTAGTTACAGGGGAGCCATATGGCTACACCTTC
CDR3: CASSVVTGEPYGYTF

D: -
size: -
V: TRBV5-6
J: TRBJ2-3
DNA: TGTGCCAGCAGCGGGGGAGGAGATACGCAGTATTTT
CDR3: CASSGGGDTQYF

D: TRBD2
size: -
V: TRBV11-2
J: TRBJ2-3
DNA: TGTGCCAGCAGCTTATTAGCGGGGCGAAGCACAGATACGCAGTATTTT
CDR3: CASSLLAGRSTDTQYF